These 2 T cell receptor beta chains originate from one sample sequenced in a study of neurological immune-mediated disorders. The time point denotes: longitudinal time-point 2. TCRdb reprocessed the 5' RACE reads with MiXCR, giving one entry per CDR3 protein. The repertoire holds 70,000 to 95,000 distinct CDR3 sequences, with approximately 13% as singletons. Sequencing was done on a sample of PBMCs. The source is a female donor with HTLV-1-associated myelopathy (HAM/TSP).

This clonotype has at least ten counts. J is TRBJ2-3 and V is TRBV14; TRBD2 matches 8 bases. The CDR3 extends over 16 amino acids. Germline assignment: CDR1 SGHDN and CDR2 FVKESK. Losses at the gene ends were 0 bases for V and 2 bases for J; bases not matched to a gene: 4. In nucleotides, the CDR3 is TGTGCCAGCAGCCAAGAACGCGGGGGGACCACAGATACGCAGTATTTT. Protein: CASSQERGGTTDTQYF.

This clonotype was seen ten or more times. V gene TRBV4-1 combines with J gene TRBJ2-7, with 13 bases aligning to TRBD2. The CDR3 extends over 16 amino acids. Losses at the gene ends were 1 base for V and 4 bases for J; bases not matched to a gene: 4. Germline CDR1 and CDR2: MGHRA and YSYEKL. The CDR3 region is CASSQVTSGGVYEQYF. CDR3 coding DNA: TGCGCCAGCAGCCAAGTCACTAGCGGGGGGGTTTACGAGCAGTACTTC.